This T cell receptor (beta chain) stems from a study of CD8 T cells in Susac syndrome. The CDR3 extends over 15 amino acids. V was trimmed by 6 bases and J by 3 bases, leaving 17 bases between them. In germline, CDR1 is LGHDT, CDR2 YNNKEL (reference sequence). RNA totalling roughly 0.45 to 1 ug underwent reverse transcription with random hexamers. One entry per CDR3 protein results from TCRdb running MiXCR on the immunoSEQ multiplex PCR reads. Among more than 150,000 distinct CDR3 sequences listed, about 94% were seen once. The genes are TRBV3-1 and TRBJ1-2; D is unresolved. The specimen sequenced was CD8+ T cells from PBMCs. This TCR was sampled from a human donor with multiple sclerosis. CDR3 region: CASRQSSNLYYGYTF. As DNA, the CDR3 is TGTGCCAGCAGGCAATCCTCCAACCTATACTATGGCTACACCTTC. The complete variable domain, with remaining parts taken from reference TRBV3-1 and TRBJ1-2, reads DTAVSQTPKYLVTQMGNDKSIKCEQNLGHDTMYWYKQDSKKFLKIMFSYNNKELIINETVPNRFSPKSPDKAHLNLHINSLELGDSAVYFCASRQSSNLYYGYTFGSGTRLTVV.